Sequencing of this T cell receptor beta chain was carried out in a study of cytomegalovirus exposure and HLA in healthy donors. Study context: Within an early data release were about 85 million unique TCRs drawn from HLA-typed donors. Overall study findings and caveats: A few CMV-associated chains proved CMV antigen-specific in vitro.

CDR1 is MNHNS and CDR2 is SASEGT in the germline V gene. Trimming shortened V by 1 base and J by 11 bases, and 11 bases separated the two germline ends. The CDR3 runs to 12 residues. Details on this clone: Antigen unknown.

Primers: 60 Vbeta forward and 13 Jbeta reverse. Profiled with immunoSEQ multiplex PCR; TCRdb holds only in-frame clones, not every one. The profile shows some 170,000 clones, around four fifths of them singletons. Sequencing was carried out using PBMCs. The sequence derives from a woman aged 18 to 35 in good health and CMV-seronegative. V gene TRBV6-1 combines with J gene TRBJ1-1; D is unclear. For the CDR3, the DNA is TGTGCCAGCAGTGAAGGGAGTCTGGAGGCTTTCTTT. The encoded protein is CASSEGSLEAFF.